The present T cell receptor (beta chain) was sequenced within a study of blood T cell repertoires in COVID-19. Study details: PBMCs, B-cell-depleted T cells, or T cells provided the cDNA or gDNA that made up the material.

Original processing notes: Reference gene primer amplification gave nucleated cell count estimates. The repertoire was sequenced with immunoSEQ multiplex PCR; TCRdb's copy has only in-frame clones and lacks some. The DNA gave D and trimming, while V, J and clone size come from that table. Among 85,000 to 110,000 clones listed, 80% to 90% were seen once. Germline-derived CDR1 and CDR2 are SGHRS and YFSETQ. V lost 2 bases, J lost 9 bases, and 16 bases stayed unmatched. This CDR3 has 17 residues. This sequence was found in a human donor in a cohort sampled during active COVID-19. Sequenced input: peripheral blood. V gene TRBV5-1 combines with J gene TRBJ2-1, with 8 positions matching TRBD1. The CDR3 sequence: CASSFSPGTGLGGEQFF. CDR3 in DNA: TGCGCCAGCAGCTTTTCTCCCGGGACAGGCCTGGGGGGTGAGCAGTTCTTC. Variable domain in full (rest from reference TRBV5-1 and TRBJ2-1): KAGVTQTPRYLIKTRGQQVTLSCSPISGHRSVSWYQQTPGQGLQFLFEYFSETQRNKGNFPGRFSGRQFSNSRSEMNVSTLELGDSALYLCASSFSPGTGLGGEQFFGPGTRLTVL.